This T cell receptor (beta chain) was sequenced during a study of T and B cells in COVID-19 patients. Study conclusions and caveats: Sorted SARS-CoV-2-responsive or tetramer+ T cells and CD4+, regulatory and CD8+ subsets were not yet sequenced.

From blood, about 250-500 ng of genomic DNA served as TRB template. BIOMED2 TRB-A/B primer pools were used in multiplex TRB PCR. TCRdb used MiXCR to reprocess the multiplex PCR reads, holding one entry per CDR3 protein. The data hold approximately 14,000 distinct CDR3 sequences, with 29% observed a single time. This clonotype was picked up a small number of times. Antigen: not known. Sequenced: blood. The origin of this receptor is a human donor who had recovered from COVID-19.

The CDR3 DNA reads as TGTGCCAGCAGCTTGGGGGTCTCTCCCCACGAGCAGTACTTC. It yields the protein CASSLGVSPHEQYF. V is TRBV5-4 and J is TRBJ2-7; D call uncertain. The CDR3 sequence is 14 residues long. V lost 0 bases and J 5 bases, leaving 12 bases between the germline ends. The germline V gene has CDR1 SGHNT and CDR2 YYREEE (reference sequence).